Here is one T cell receptor beta chain with its context. What antigen it recognizes has not been identified. Base qualities are missing; no much larger clone stands one base away. This sample stems from a study of T cell repertoires in aging, cancer and after chemotherapy (dated by TCRdb to the late 2010s). Regarding the study in general: The donors fell into six age groups ranging from 30 or younger to 70 or older, and each group had at least three individuals. Alongside around 97 healthy donors serving as a reference group, the cohort included over 200 cancer patients, of whom roughly 90 had hematological cancers and around 120 had solid cancers. To look at immunoaging and at how T cells reconstitute after chemotherapy, the study profiled TCR beta repertoires in peripheral blood from both healthy donors and cancer patients. The full dataset contained several million TCR reads. TCR repertoires from healthy donor controls were recorded over periods of several months to years and showed clear clonal overlap between repeated samplings.

Instead of sorted cells or RNA, genomic DNA extracted from peripheral blood served as the source for amplifying TCR beta rearrangements. Here is what the overall study found, with its caveats: Median generation probability increased over the chemotherapy interval in both cancer cohorts, suggesting repertoire reconstitution through rebound thymic output. According to the authors, the repertoire data do not allow conclusions to be drawn about immunological memory after chemotherapy. In healthy donors, the drop in TCR diversity with age came mainly from a loss of richness, whereas in cancer patients a loss of evenness also played a part. Untreated patients with hematological or solid cancers showed significantly lower blood TCR diversity and higher clonality than age-matched healthy donors.

Multiplex touch-down PCR with a mixed TRB-A/B primer pool was used to amplify rearranged TRB sequences covering the V, D and J segments. Illumina adapters and sample indices were attached to the amplicons in two consecutive PCR reactions using Phusion HS II polymerase. After gel purification with the NucleoSpin Gel and PCR Clean-up kit, the amplicons were checked using Qubit and an Agilent 2100 Bioanalyzer. Sequencing of the libraries was done on an Illumina MiSeq with paired-end, single-indexed 600-cycle runs. On the authors' methods: Processing of the TRB sequences was carried out with MiXCR versions 2.12 and 3.0.5. A clone was defined as each unique CDR3 nucleotide sequence, and only productive sequences supported by at least two reads were kept. The repertoire metrics were Shannon diversity, evenness, clonality (defined as one minus evenness), and alpha-parameterized diversity profiles covering alpha 0 to 5. The IGoR algorithm was used to compute generation probabilities of clones in paired pre- and post-chemotherapy samples. Using fastp at Q25 and MiXCR, TCRdb reprocessed the public reads and kept productive beta chains. A single entry per CDR3 protein holds the most common genes and DNA from its merged rows. TCRdb, not the original authors, processed these V and J calls. This sample gives around 12,000 distinct CDR3 sequences in total; around 25% of them show up just once. About 52% of the sample rests with the top ten.

V drops 3 bases and J drops 4 bases, leaving 11 bases in between. Measured from the cysteine to the phenylalanine, the CDR3 is 13 residues long. The kept DNA is CDR3 alone, 39 bases in frame from the first base. Sequences SGDLS (CDR1) and YYNGEE (CDR2) are obtained from the germline V gene. Here the chain combines TRBV9 and TRBJ2-7; there is no confident call for the D gene. The source is a human donor in good health. Sequencing input: blood. The CDR3 loop reads CASSASDGYEQYF. Read as DNA, the sequence is TGTGCCAGCAGCGCCTCCGACGGTTACGAGCAGTACTTC.